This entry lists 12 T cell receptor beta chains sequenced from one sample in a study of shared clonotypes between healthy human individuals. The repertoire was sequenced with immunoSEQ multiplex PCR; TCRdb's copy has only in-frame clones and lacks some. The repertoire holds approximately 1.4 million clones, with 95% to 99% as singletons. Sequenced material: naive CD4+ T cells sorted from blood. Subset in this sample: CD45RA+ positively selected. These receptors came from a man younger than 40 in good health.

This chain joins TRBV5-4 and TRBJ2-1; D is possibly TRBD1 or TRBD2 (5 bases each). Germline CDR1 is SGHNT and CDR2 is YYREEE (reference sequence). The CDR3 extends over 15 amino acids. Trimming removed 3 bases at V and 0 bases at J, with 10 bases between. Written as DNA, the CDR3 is TGTGCCAGCAGCTCCCGGGGCGGCTCCTACAATGAGCAGTTCTTC. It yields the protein CASSSRGGSYNEQFF.

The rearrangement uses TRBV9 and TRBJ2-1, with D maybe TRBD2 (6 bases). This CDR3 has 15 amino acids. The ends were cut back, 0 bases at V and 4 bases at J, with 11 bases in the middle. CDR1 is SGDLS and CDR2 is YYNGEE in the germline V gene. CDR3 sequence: CASSVGSGLYNEQFF. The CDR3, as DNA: TGTGCCAGCAGCGTAGGTAGCGGACTATACAATGAGCAGTTCTTC. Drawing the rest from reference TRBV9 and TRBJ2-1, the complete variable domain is DSGVTQTPKHLITATGQRVTLRCSPRSGDLSVYWYQQSLDQGLQFLIQYYNGEERAKGNILERFSAQQFPDLHSELNLSSLELGDSALYFCASSVGSGLYNEQFFGPGTRLTVL.

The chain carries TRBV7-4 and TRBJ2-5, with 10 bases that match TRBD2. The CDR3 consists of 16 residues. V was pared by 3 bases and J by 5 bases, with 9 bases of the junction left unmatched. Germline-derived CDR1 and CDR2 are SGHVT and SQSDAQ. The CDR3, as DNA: TGTGCCAGCAGCTTTTGCCTAGCGGGAGAGCAGGAGACCCAGTACTTC. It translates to CASSFCLAGEQETQYF.

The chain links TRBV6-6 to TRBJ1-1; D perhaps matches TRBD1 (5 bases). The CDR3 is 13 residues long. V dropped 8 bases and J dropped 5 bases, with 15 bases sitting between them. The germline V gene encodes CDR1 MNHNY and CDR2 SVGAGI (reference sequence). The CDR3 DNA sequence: TGTGCCAGCCCTCTGAGGGGAGGGACTGAAGCTTTCTTT. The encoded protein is CASPLRGGTEAFF.

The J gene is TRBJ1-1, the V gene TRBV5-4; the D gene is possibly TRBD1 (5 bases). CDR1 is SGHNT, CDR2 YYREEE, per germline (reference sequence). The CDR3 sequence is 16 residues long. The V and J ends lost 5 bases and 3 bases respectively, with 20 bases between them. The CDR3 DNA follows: TGTGCCAGCAGAGGCCGGCTGGTCGGGGACTACACTGAAGCTTTCTTT. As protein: CASRGRLVGDYTEAFF.

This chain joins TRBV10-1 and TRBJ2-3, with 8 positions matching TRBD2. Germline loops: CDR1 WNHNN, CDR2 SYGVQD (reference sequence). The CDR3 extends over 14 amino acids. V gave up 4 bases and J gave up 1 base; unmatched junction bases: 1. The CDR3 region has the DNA TGCGCCAGCAGTGCAGCGGGAGGCACAGATACGCAGTATTTT. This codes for CASSAAGGTDTQYF.

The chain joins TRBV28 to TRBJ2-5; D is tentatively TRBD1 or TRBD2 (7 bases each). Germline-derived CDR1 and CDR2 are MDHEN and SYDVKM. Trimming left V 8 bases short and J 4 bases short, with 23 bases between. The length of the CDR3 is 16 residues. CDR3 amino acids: CASSPRGRGGGETQYF. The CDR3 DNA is TGTGCCAGCTCGCCCCGGGGCAGGGGGGGAGGAGAGACCCAGTACTTC. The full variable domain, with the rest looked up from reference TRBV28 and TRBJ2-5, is DVKVTQSSRYLVKRTGEKVFLECVQDMDHENMFWYRQDPGLGLRLIYFSYDVKMKEKGDIPEGYSVSREKKERFSLILESASTNQTSMYLCASSPRGRGGGETQYFGPGTRLLVL.

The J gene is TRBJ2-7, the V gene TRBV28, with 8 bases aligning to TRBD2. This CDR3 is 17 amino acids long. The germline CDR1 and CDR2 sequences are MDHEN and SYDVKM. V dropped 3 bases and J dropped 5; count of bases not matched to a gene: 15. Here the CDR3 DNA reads TGTGCCAGCAGTTTGGTCGGGCTGGGACTAGTCCAGGACGAGCAGTACTTC. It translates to CASSLVGLGLVQDEQYF.

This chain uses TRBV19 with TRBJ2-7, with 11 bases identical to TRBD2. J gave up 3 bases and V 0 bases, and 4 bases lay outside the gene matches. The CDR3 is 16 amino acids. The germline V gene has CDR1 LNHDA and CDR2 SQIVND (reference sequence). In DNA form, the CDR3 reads TGTGCCAGTAGTATAGATTTACTAGCGGGGGACTACGAGCAGTACTTC. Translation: CASSIDLLAGDYEQYF.

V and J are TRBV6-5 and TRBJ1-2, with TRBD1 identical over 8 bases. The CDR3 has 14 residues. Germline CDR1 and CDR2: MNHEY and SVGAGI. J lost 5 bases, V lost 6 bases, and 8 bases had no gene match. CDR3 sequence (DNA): TGTGCCAGCAGACCTACAGGGGGTAATTATGGCTACACCTTC. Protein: CASRPTGGNYGYTF.

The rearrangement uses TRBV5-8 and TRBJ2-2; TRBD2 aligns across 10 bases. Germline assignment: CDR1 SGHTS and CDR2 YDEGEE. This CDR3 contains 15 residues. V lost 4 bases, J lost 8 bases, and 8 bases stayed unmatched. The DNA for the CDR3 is TGTGCCAGCAGCCAAGGGACTAGCGTCTCAGGGGAGCTGTTTTTT. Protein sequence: CASSQGTSVSGELFF.

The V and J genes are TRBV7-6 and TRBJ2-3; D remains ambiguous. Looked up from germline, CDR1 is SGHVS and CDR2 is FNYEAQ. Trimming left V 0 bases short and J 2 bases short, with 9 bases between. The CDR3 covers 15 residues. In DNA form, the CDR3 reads TGTGCCAGCAGCTTAGCTCCCATAATCACAGATACGCAGTATTTT. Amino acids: CASSLAPIITDTQYF.